Listed below are T cell receptor beta chains from one sample, sequenced in a study of cytotoxic CD8 clonotypes in ibrutinib-treated CLL. Clones were read by immunoSEQ multiplex PCR, and TCRdb kept only the in-frame ones, dropping some. The sample holds approximately 130,000 clones, approximately 80% seen once. The material sequenced was PBMCs, taken after 24 months of ibrutinib treatment. These receptors were obtained from a human donor with chronic lymphocytic leukemia. The CDR3 runs from the conserved cysteine through the conserved F or W. The order of the fields is clone size, CDR3 length, V gene, J gene, D gene, CDR3 protein, CDR3 DNA. The D gene is left open where the match is weak. Clone size is shown for a subset of rows, as once, few, many or a class of expanded clone.

clone_size: -; cdr3_length: 16; v_call: TRBV19; j_call: TRBJ1-2; d_call: TRBD1; cdr3_aa: CASSDRWDSTLLGYTF; cdr3_nt: TGTGCCAGTAGTGACAGGTGGGACAGCACTCTTCTTGGCTACACCTTC
clone_size: once; cdr3_length: 15; v_call: TRBV5-1; j_call: TRBJ1-1; d_call: TRBD1; cdr3_aa: CASSNWDRGNTEAFF; cdr3_nt: TGCGCCAGCAGCAACTGGGACAGGGGGAACACTGAAGCTTTCTTT
clone_size: once; cdr3_length: 14; v_call: TRBV28; j_call: TRBJ1-2; d_call: -; cdr3_aa: CASSPPGGVRGYTF; cdr3_nt: TGTGCCAGCAGCCCCCCGGGAGGTGTTCGCGGCTACACCTTC
clone_size: -; cdr3_length: 14; v_call: TRBV30; j_call: TRBJ2-2; d_call: -; cdr3_aa: CAWSRRQDTGELFF; cdr3_nt: TGTGCCTGGAGTAGACGTCAGGACACCGGGGAGCTGTTTTTT
clone_size: -; cdr3_length: 12; v_call: TRBV6-6; j_call: TRBJ2-2; d_call: -; cdr3_aa: CASSWHTGELFF; cdr3_nt: TGTGCCAGCAGTTGGCACACCGGGGAGCTGTTTTTT
clone_size: -; cdr3_length: 16; v_call: TRBV7-2; j_call: TRBJ1-6; d_call: TRBD1; cdr3_aa: CATKTGASSYNSPLHF; cdr3_nt: TGTGCCACCAAGACAGGGGCAAGCTCCTATAATTCACCCCTCCACTTT
clone_size: -; cdr3_length: 16; v_call: TRBV5-8; j_call: TRBJ1-5; d_call: TRBD1; cdr3_aa: CASRSPTGVFNQPQHF; cdr3_nt: TGTGCCAGCCGATCCCCGACAGGGGTCTTTAATCAGCCCCAGCATTTT
clone_size: -; cdr3_length: 13; v_call: TRBV18; j_call: TRBJ1-1; d_call: -; cdr3_aa: CASSPLRDTEAFF; cdr3_nt: TGTGCCAGCTCACCACTACGGGACACTGAAGCTTTCTTT
clone_size: -; cdr3_length: 16; v_call: TRBV11-2; j_call: TRBJ1-5; d_call: -; cdr3_aa: CASSLSSAGSNQPQHF; cdr3_nt: TGTGCCAGCAGCTTATCGTCCGCAGGTAGCAATCAGCCCCAGCATTTT
clone_size: -; cdr3_length: 14; v_call: TRBV30; j_call: TRBJ1-3; d_call: -; cdr3_aa: CARRDFSSGNTIYF; cdr3_nt: TGTGCCCGTCGGGACTTTAGCTCTGGAAACACCATATATTTT